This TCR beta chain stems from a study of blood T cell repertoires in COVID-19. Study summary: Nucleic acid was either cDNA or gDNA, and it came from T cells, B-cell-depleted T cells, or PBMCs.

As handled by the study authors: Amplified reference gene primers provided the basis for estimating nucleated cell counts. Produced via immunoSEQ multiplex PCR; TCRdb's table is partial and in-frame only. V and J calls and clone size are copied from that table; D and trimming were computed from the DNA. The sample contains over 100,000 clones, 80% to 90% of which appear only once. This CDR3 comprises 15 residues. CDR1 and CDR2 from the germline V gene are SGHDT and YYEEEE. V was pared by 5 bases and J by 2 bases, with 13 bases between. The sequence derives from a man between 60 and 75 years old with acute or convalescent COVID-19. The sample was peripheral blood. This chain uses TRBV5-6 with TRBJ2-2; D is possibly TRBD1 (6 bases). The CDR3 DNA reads TGTGCCAGCAGAGGCAGGGGCTTTAACACCGGGGAGCTGTTTTTT. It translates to CASRGRGFNTGELFF.